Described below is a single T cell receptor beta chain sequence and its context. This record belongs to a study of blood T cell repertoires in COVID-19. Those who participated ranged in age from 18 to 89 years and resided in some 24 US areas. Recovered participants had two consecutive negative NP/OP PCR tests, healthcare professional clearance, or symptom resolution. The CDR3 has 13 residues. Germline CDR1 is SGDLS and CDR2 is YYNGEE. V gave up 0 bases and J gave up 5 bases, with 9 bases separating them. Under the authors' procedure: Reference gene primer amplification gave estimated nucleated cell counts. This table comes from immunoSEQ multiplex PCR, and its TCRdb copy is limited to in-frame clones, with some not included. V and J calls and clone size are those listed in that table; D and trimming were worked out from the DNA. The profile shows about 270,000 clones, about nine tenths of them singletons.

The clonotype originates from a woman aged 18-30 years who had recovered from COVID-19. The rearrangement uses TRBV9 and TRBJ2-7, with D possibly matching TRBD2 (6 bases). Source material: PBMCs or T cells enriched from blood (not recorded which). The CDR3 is CASSVGGNDEQYF. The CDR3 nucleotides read TGTGCCAGCAGCGTAGGCGGGAACGACGAGCAGTACTTC.